This TCR beta chain is drawn from a study of T cells in Graves' hyperthyroidism and ophthalmopathy. As for the study in general: Initial diagnosis, before any treatment, was when peripheral blood was collected.

About this clonotype: Its antigen is as yet unknown.

The germline V gene has CDR1 SGHTA and CDR2 FQGNSA. Between the trimmed V and J ends, which lost 5 bases and 4 bases, there was a span of 15 bases. The CDR3 is 15 amino acids. The study's findings and limits: Stable hyperthyroidism was separated from ophthalmopathy by a model based on 13 V-J features.

There were TCR beta CDR3 regions amplified from RNA transcripts. Researchers ran a first-round RT-PCR on the TCR CDR3 using the HTBI primer set. A single record per CDR3 protein comes from TCRdb applying MiXCR to the multiplex PCR reads. The profile shows about 400,000 distinct CDR3 sequences, around 14% of them singletons. The chain uses TRBV7-2 and TRBJ2-1, with D maybe TRBD2 (5 bases). The receptor was isolated from a young woman with Graves' hyperthyroidism. Source material: blood. As DNA, the CDR3 is TGTGCCAGCAGCCCCAGGAGTGGAGGATACAATGAGCAGTTCTTC. Residues: CASSPRSGGYNEQFF.